Following are 17 T cell receptor beta chains from one sample sequenced in a study of shared clonotypes between healthy human individuals. TCRdb's table, derived via immunoSEQ multiplex PCR, lists solely in-frame clones and lacks some. Among under 1 million clones, more than 85% were seen once, and the ten largest hold nearly 25%. Only CD45RO-negative cells positively selected for CCR7 counted as naive CD8 cells, so terminally differentiated effector memory CD45RA+ cells were excluded. Sequencing used naive CD8+ T cells sorted from blood. These receptor sequences come from a man aged 30-40 years in good health.

The rearrangement joins TRBV28 to TRBJ2-7, with D perhaps matching TRBD2 (5 bases). The CDR3 is 12 amino acids. Trimming stripped 6 bases from V and 7 bases from J, with 13 bases between. Germline values: CDR1 MDHEN, CDR2 SYDVKM. The CDR3 nucleotides are TGTGCCAGCAGACCTCGGGGAAGGGAGCAGTACTTC. Protein sequence: CASRPRGREQYF.

Written as DNA, the CDR3 is TGTGCCAGTAGTATCCGACAGTCGAACACTGAAGCTTTCTTT. Protein: CASSIRQSNTEAFF. The rearrangement joins TRBV19 to TRBJ1-1; D is perhaps TRBD1 (5 bases). The V end was cut by 3 bases, the J end by 1 base, with 9 bases between. The CDR3 totals 14 residues. In germline, CDR1 is LNHDA, CDR2 SQIVND (reference sequence).

The V call is TRBV6-5, the J call TRBJ2-1; the match to TRBD2 covers 8 bases. The germline V gene has CDR1 MNHEY and CDR2 SVGAGI. The CDR3 is 13 amino acids. J lost 8 bases, V lost 5 bases, and 5 bases had no gene match. The CDR3 protein is CASSVTSVDEQFF. The CDR3 DNA sequence: TGTGCCAGCAGTGTGACTAGCGTCGATGAGCAGTTCTTC.

This chain uses TRBV29-1 with TRBJ2-7; D gene uncertain. The germline CDR1 and CDR2 sequences are SQVTM and ANQGSEA. This CDR3 is built from 12 residues. V was cut by 5 bases and J by 3 bases, with 11 bases left in between. CDR3 nucleotide sequence: TGCAGCGTTCATACAGAAGACTACGAGCAGTACTTC. It is translated as CSVHTEDYEQYF.

The chain's CDR3 is CASSSSNYNEQFF. Written as DNA, the CDR3 is TGTGCCAGCAGCTCTTCGAACTACAATGAGCAGTTCTTC. This sequence joins TRBV11-2 and TRBJ2-1; D gene unclear. The CDR3 has 13 residues. V was clipped by 4 bases and J by 3 bases, with 7 bases between them. In germline, CDR1 is SGHAT, CDR2 FQNNGV.

This chain joins TRBV28 and TRBJ2-5; the D is unclear. The CDR3 covers 17 residues. Deletions cut 3 bases from V and 2 bases from J, with 19 bases between. CDR1 MDHEN and CDR2 SYDVKM come from the germline V gene. For the CDR3, the DNA is TGTGCCAGCAGTTTTAGTGACATAACGGTCGGGCAAGAGACCCAGTACTTC. Translated, it gives CASSFSDITVGQETQYF.

The rearrangement links TRBV11-3 to TRBJ2-7, with TRBD1 matching 9 bases. The CDR3 has 16 amino acids. Germline V gives CDR1 SGHNT, CDR2 YENEEA. V shed 6 bases and J 3 bases; nucleotides not matched to a gene: 12. The CDR3 loop reads CASRKIRDRAFYEQYF. CDR3 sequence (DNA): TGTGCCAGCAGAAAAATCCGGGACAGGGCTTTCTACGAGCAGTACTTC.

The chain uses TRBV4-2 and TRBJ1-1; 9 nucleotides agree with TRBD1. Trimming at V came to 7 bases and at J to 1 base, leaving 4 bases not matched to a gene. The length of the CDR3 is 14 residues. Germline V gives CDR1 LGHNA, CDR2 YNFKEQ. In nucleotides, the CDR3 is TGTGCCAGCAACCTGGGACAGGGGAACACTGAAGCTTTCTTT. Its translation is CASNLGQGNTEAFF.

The genes are TRBV5-4 and TRBJ1-3; D unresolved. CDR3 size: 15 residues. Germline-derived CDR1 and CDR2 are SGHNT and YYREEE (reference sequence). V shed 4 bases and J shed 0 bases, with 11 bases lying between them. CDR3 nucleotides: TGTGCCAGCAGCCTAGACGTTAGCTCTGGAAACACCATATATTTT. Translating gives CASSLDVSSGNTIYF.

The CDR3 loop is CASSPSPGTVGGYTF. CDR3 sequence (DNA): TGCGCCAGCAGTCCGAGTCCGGGGACAGTTGGTGGCTACACCTTC. The V gene is TRBV4-3, the J gene TRBJ1-2; 7 bases map to TRBD1. Per germline, CDR1 LGHNA and CDR2 YSLEER. This CDR3 has 15 residues. V lost 6 bases, J lost 7 bases, and 14 bases stayed unmatched.

This chain joins TRBV7-6 and TRBJ1-1; no firm D call. The CDR3 is 15 amino acids. Trimming shortened V by 2 bases and J by 2 bases, and 12 bases separated the two germline ends. CDR1 is SGHVS and CDR2 is FNYEAQ in the germline V gene. CDR3 region: CASSLSGWGNTEAFF. The CDR3 nucleotides read TGTGCCAGCAGCTTAAGTGGGTGGGGAAACACTGAAGCTTTCTTT.

The chain recombines TRBV4-1 with TRBJ1-5; D is undetermined. The CDR3 consists of 14 residues. Germline loops: CDR1 MGHRA, CDR2 YSYEKL. Between the trimmed V and J ends, which lost 4 bases and 9 bases, there was a span of 16 bases. CDR3 sequence reads: CASSPGPDLSPQHF. The CDR3 nucleotides read TGCGCCAGCAGCCCGGGCCCCGATCTTTCGCCCCAGCATTTT.

This chain connects TRBV7-9 to TRBJ1-3; D call uncertain. From germline, CDR1 is SEHNR and CDR2 FQNEAQ (reference sequence). The CDR3 is 14 amino acids. The ends were cut back, 3 bases at V and 0 bases at J, with 6 bases in the middle. CDR3 residues: CASSLGISGNTIYF. CDR3 DNA: TGTGCCAGCAGCTTGGGGATCTCTGGAAACACCATATATTTT. The variable domain in full, with the rest retrieved from reference TRBV7-9 and TRBJ1-3, is DTGVSQNPRHKITKRGQNVTFRCDPISEHNRLYWYRQTLGQGPEFLTYFQNEAQLEKSRLLSDRFSAERPKGSFSTLEIQRTEQGDSAMYLCASSLGISGNTIYFGEGSWLTVV.

Written as DNA, the CDR3 is TGTGCCAGCAGTCCGGCCGTAGCGGGAGGGCCCGGTGAGCAGTTCTTC. This encodes CASSPAVAGGPGEQFF. This chain joins TRBV27 and TRBJ2-1; 11 bases are a match to TRBD2. The CDR3 spans 16 residues. The junction had 12 bases not matched to a gene; V was cut back by 5 bases and J by 9 bases. From germline, CDR1 is MNHEY and CDR2 SMNVEV (reference sequence).

V usage is TRBV4-1 and J usage is TRBJ2-2; perhaps TRBD1 as D (5 bases). Germline CDR1 MGHRA, CDR2 YSYEKL. The CDR3 covers 17 residues. The V end was cut by 4 bases, the J end by 3 bases, with 18 bases between. The CDR3 loop is CASSLYTGGIDTGELFF. In DNA form, the CDR3 reads TGCGCCAGCAGCCTATACACAGGTGGAATTGACACCGGGGAGCTGTTTTTT.

The V and J genes are TRBV19 and TRBJ1-5, with D possibly TRBD1 on 5 matching bases. Trimming shortened V by 3 bases and J by 1 base, and 16 bases separated the two germline ends. This CDR3 spans 17 amino acids. CDR1 is LNHDA, CDR2 SQIVND, per germline (reference sequence). CDR3 sequence reads: CASSIFGQGASNQPQHF. CDR3 coding DNA: TGTGCCAGTAGTATCTTTGGGCAGGGCGCGAGCAATCAGCCCCAGCATTTT.

The rearrangement uses TRBV7-9 and TRBJ1-2, with D possibly matching TRBD1 (5 bases). Germline V gives CDR1 SEHNR, CDR2 FQNEAQ (reference sequence). Between the trimmed V and J ends, which lost 4 bases and 13 bases, there was a span of 16 bases. This CDR3 is built from 12 residues. CDR3 sequence: CASSSGQGVATF. The CDR3 DNA reads as TGTGCCAGCAGCTCAGGCCAGGGAGTGGCCACCTTC.